This entry lists 9 T cell receptor beta chains sequenced from one sample in a study of cytomegalovirus exposure and HLA in healthy donors. Profiled with immunoSEQ multiplex PCR; TCRdb holds only in-frame clones, not every one. The sample records tens of thousands of clones, more than 95% being singletons. Sample: PBMCs. These receptors originate from a man in his late teens or twenties in good health and CMV-seronegative.

The chain has TRBV11-3 and TRBJ2-1; 12 bases are shared with TRBD2. Germline values: CDR1 SGHNT, CDR2 YENEEA. V shed 0 bases and J 6 bases; nucleotides not matched to a gene: 6. The CDR3 is 17 amino acids. The CDR3 nucleotides are TGTGCCAGCAGCTTAGAGGCCGTGACTAGCGGGGGCAATGAGCAGTTCTTC. It translates to CASSLEAVTSGGNEQFF. Full variable domain (rest looked up from reference TRBV11-3 and TRBJ2-1): EAGVVQSPRYKIIEKKQPVAFWCNPISGHNTLYWYLQNLGQGPELLIRYENEEAVDDSQLPKDRFSAERLKGVDSTLKIQPAELGDSAVYLCASSLEAVTSGGNEQFFGPGTRLTVL.

The chain has TRBV2 and TRBJ1-6; 8 nucleotides match TRBD1. The germline V gene encodes CDR1 SNHLY and CDR2 FYNNEI. The CDR3 contains 13 residues. V trimming: 7 bases; J trimming: 8 bases; junction bases outside the gene matches: 4. The chain's CDR3 is CASIGQGYSPLHF. CDR3 coding DNA: TGTGCCAGCATTGGACAGGGATATTCACCCCTCCACTTT.

This clone was seen once. The V call is TRBV6-5, the J call TRBJ1-1, with no clear D. Germline V gene data show CDR1 as MNHEY and CDR2 as SVGAGI. The CDR3 contains 15 residues. Trimming shortened V by 4 bases and J by 7 bases, and 19 bases separated the two germline ends. The CDR3 loop reads CASSSNRLWESEAFF. In DNA, the CDR3 is TGTGCCAGCAGTTCAAACCGGTTATGGGAGAGTGAAGCTTTCTTT.

This clone was recorded only once. The rearrangement joins TRBV7-2 to TRBJ1-5; tentative D call: TRBD1 (6 bases). The CDR3 has 13 residues. The V end was cut by 5 bases, the J end by 9 bases, with 14 bases between. Germline CDR1 is SGHTA and CDR2 is FQGNSA. CDR3 protein: CASSTRGGPPQHF. CDR3 DNA: TGTGCCAGCAGCACCAGGGGCGGCCCGCCCCAGCATTTT.

The rearrangement joins TRBV27 to TRBJ1-1; weak D call: TRBD1 (6 bases). This CDR3 is built from 13 residues. Looked up from germline, CDR1 is MNHEY and CDR2 is SMNVEV (reference sequence). The germline V and J ends were trimmed by 10 bases and 5 bases, with 17 bases remaining between them. CDR3 amino acids: CATKAGGGTEAFF. The CDR3, as DNA: TGTGCCACAAAAGCGGGGGGCGGAACTGAAGCTTTCTTT.

The gene calls are TRBV5-1 and TRBJ1-5; D gene uncertain. CDR3 length: 14 amino acids. The V gene lost 4 bases and the J gene lost 3 bases, with 11 bases spanning the gap. CDR1 SGHRS and CDR2 YFSETQ come from the germline V gene. This chain's CDR3 is CASSPRGDNQPQHF. In DNA, the CDR3 is TGCGCCAGCAGCCCTCGCGGGGACAATCAGCCCCAGCATTTT.

The chain carries TRBV18 and TRBJ1-2, with D possibly matching TRBD1 (5 bases). The germline V gene has CDR1 KGHSH and CDR2 LQKENI. V lost 3 bases and J lost 7, with 15 bases in between. The CDR3 covers 14 residues. In DNA form, the CDR3 reads TGTGCCAGCTCACCCACGGAGACAGAATCTGGCTACACCTTC. It specifies CASSPTETESGYTF.

The rearrangement uses TRBV4-1 and TRBJ2-3; TRBD2 matches at 7 bases. The CDR3 covers 15 residues. Germline V gene lookup returns CDR1 MGHRA and CDR2 YSYEKL. Germline trimming cut 2 bases from V and 0 bases from J; bases unmatched to any gene: 2. The CDR3 DNA sequence: TGCGCCAGCAGCCAACAAGCGGGGAGCACAGATACGCAGTATTTT. Encoded protein: CASSQQAGSTDTQYF.

V is TRBV5-6 and J is TRBJ2-2, with D hard to call. Trimming took off 4 bases at V and 4 bases at J, with 5 bases between the two ends. CDR1 and CDR2 (germline): SGHDT, YYEEEE. This CDR3 is 12 amino acids long. The CDR3 region has the DNA TGTGCCAGCAGCCTTCCCACCGGGGAGCTGTTTTTT. Its protein product is CASSLPTGELFF.